One sample yielded the 12 T cell receptor beta chains listed below, sequenced in a study of T cell responses to AZD1222 COVID-19 vaccine. Using immunoSEQ multiplex PCR, the repertoire was profiled, and TCRdb retains in-frame clones only, with some absent. The sample has 150,000 to 170,000 clones; 86% are singletons. The sample consisted of peripheral blood, taken on day 0 of MenACWY control vaccination. The source of these receptors is an adult in good health.

This clone was observed once. The rearrangement uses TRBV6-2 or TRBV6-3 and TRBJ2-5, with D uncertain. V was shortened by 5 bases and J by 0 bases, with 7 bases between the two germline ends. The CDR3 sequence is 13 residues long. Per the germline V gene, CDR1 is MNHEY and CDR2 is SVGEGT. The CDR3 bases are TGTGCCAGCAGTGGACCGAACCAAGAGACCCAGTACTTC. It translates to CASSGPNQETQYF.

This clone has just one count. The V call is TRBV24-1, the J call TRBJ2-1; TRBD1 agrees at 9 bases. The V segment lost 7 bases and the J segment 6 bases; nucleotides outside the gene matches: 6. Germline values: CDR1 KGHDR, CDR2 SFDVKD. The CDR3 extends over 14 amino acids. CDR3 amino acids: CATRGTGSGNEQFF. CDR3 nucleotide sequence: TGTGCCACCAGGGGGACAGGGTCAGGCAATGAGCAGTTCTTC.

The V gene is TRBV4-1, the J gene TRBJ1-4, with 9 nucleotides matching TRBD1. CDR1 is MGHRA and CDR2 is YSYEKL in the germline V gene. This CDR3 has 16 residues. V dropped 0 bases and J dropped 7; count of bases not matched to a gene: 6. The CDR3 DNA reads as TGCGCCAGCAGCCAAGATTGGGACAGGGTGGGTGAAAAACTGTTTTTT. Residues: CASSQDWDRVGEKLFF.

The V gene is TRBV11-3, the J gene TRBJ2-1, with TRBD1 identical over 7 bases. V was clipped by 5 bases and J by 8 bases; unmatched bases: 3. From germline, CDR1 is SGHNT and CDR2 YENEEA. The CDR3 covers 12 residues. CDR3 DNA: TGTGCCAGCAGCGGGGACAGTTATGAGCAGTTCTTC. Protein: CASSGDSYEQFF. The full variable domain, its missing parts supplied by reference TRBV11-3 and TRBJ2-1, is EAGVVQSPRYKIIEKKQPVAFWCNPISGHNTLYWYLQNLGQGPELLIRYENEEAVDDSQLPKDRFSAERLKGVDSTLKIQPAELGDSAVYLCASSGDSYEQFFGPGTRLTVL.

The CDR3 here is CASGRARGEQFF. The DNA for the CDR3 is TGTGCTAGTGGTAGGGCCCGGGGGGAGCAGTTCTTC. The chain carries TRBV12-5 and TRBJ2-1; tentative D call: TRBD2 (6 bases). Trimming pared 5 bases from V and 10 bases from J, leaving 12 bases between. This CDR3 is built from 12 residues. Per the germline V gene, CDR1 is LGHNT and CDR2 is FRNRAP.

The chain combines TRBV4-1 with TRBJ1-6; perhaps TRBD1 as D (5 bases). The V end was cut by 5 bases, the J end by 6 bases, with 20 bases between. Looked up from germline, CDR1 is MGHRA and CDR2 is YSYEKL. The CDR3 is 17 amino acids. CDR3 amino acids: CASSDTVQWGFNSPLHF. CDR3 nucleotide sequence: TGCGCCAGCAGCGACACAGTACAATGGGGGTTTAATTCACCCCTCCACTTT.

J is TRBJ2-2 and V is TRBV5-1; no clear D. The CDR3 runs 13 residues. Trimming took 5 bases from V and 4 from J, leaving 9 bases between them. From germline, CDR1 is SGHRS and CDR2 YFSETQ. The CDR3 DNA reads TGCGCCAGCAGTCACCAGTTCACCGGGGAGCTGTTTTTT. This sequence encodes CASSHQFTGELFF. The complete variable domain, with remaining parts taken from reference TRBV5-1 and TRBJ2-2, reads KAGVTQTPRYLIKTRGQQVTLSCSPISGHRSVSWYQQTPGQGLQFLFEYFSETQRNKGNFPGRFSGRQFSNSRSEMNVSTLELGDSALYLCASSHQFTGELFFGEGSRLTVL.

CDR3 region: CAWTTLRGYTF. For the CDR3, the DNA is TGTGCCTGGACGACATTGAGGGGCTACACCTTC. The chain links TRBV30 to TRBJ1-2, with D hard to call. The CDR3 loop spans 11 amino acids. Per germline, CDR1 GTSNPN and CDR2 SVGIG (reference sequence). Trimming removed 4 bases at V and 8 bases at J, with 11 bases between.

V usage is TRBV18 and J usage is TRBJ1-2; 8 bases fit TRBD1. The ends lost 2 bases at V and 6 bases at J; junction bases unmatched: 5. The CDR3 covers 14 residues. CDR1 is KGHSH and CDR2 is LQKENI in the germline V gene. CDR3 protein: CASSPTIQGDGYTF. CDR3 nucleotide sequence: TGTGCCAGCTCACCAACAATACAGGGGGATGGCTACACCTTC.

The chain has TRBV2 and TRBJ2-3, with D possibly being TRBD2 (7 bases). The ends were cut back, 4 bases at V and 0 bases at J, with 17 bases in the middle. This CDR3 comprises 17 residues. Germline V CDR1 and CDR2: SNHLY, FYNNEI. The CDR3 sequence: CASSGVRGGASTDTQYF. CDR3 coding DNA: TGTGCCAGCAGTGGGGTGCGAGGGGGGGCTAGCACAGATACGCAGTATTTT.

The chain has TRBV18 and TRBJ1-6, with D tentatively TRBD1 (5 bases). The CDR3 runs to 16 residues. From germline, CDR1 is KGHSH and CDR2 LQKENI. With 0 bases removed from V and 8 bases from J, the gap between germline ends came to 14 bases. The DNA of the CDR3 is TGTGCCAGCTCACCACCCTCGGGACGGTCCTATTCACCCCTCCACTTT. It codes for CASSPPSGRSYSPLHF.

This chain uses TRBV28 with TRBJ1-5; no clear D. CDR3 length equals 14 residues. Deletions cut 6 bases from V and 2 bases from J, with 11 bases between. Germline V gene data show CDR1 as MDHEN and CDR2 as SYDVKM. The CDR3 here is CASSRVHGNQPQHF. The DNA of the CDR3 is TGTGCCAGCAGCCGGGTCCATGGCAATCAGCCCCAGCATTTT.